A single T cell receptor (beta chain) is shown here with its context. This specimen comes from a study of CD8+ T cells in alopecia areata. The V gene lost 3 bases and the J gene lost 5 bases, with 11 bases spanning the gap. The CDR3 covers 14 residues. The germline CDR1 and CDR2 sequences are PRHDT and FYEKMQ (reference sequence). Researchers gathered lesional scalp punch biopsies and peripheral blood from patients with alopecia areata. Cell sorting on a FACSAria was used to separate CD4+ and CD8+ T cells from the PBMCs. Extraction of RNA preceded its reverse transcription into cDNA, which served as the sequencing template. TCRdb's table, derived via immunoSEQ multiplex PCR, lists solely in-frame clones and lacks some. The table has fewer than 40,000 clones, around three fifths seen once.

The J gene is TRBJ2-1, the V gene TRBV13; D remains unclear. The sequencing input was NKG2D-high CD8+ T cells sorted from blood. The TCR sequence derives from a human donor with alopecia areata. CDR3 DNA: TGTGCCAGCAGCTTTCGGGCGGCACACAATGAGCAGTTCTTC. Amino acid sequence: CASSFRAAHNEQFF. Full variable domain (rest looked up from reference TRBV13 and TRBJ2-1): AAGVIQSPRHLIKEKRETATLKCYPIPRHDTVYWYQQGPGQDPQFLISFYEKMQSDKGSIPDRFSAQQFSDYHSELNMSSLELGDSALYFCASSFRAAHNEQFFGPGTRLTVL.